These 29 T cell receptor beta chains came from one sample sequenced in a study of T cell repertoires in cytomegalovirus infection. TCRdb independently ran MiXCR on the reads; one entry per CDR3 protein. The sample contains around 530,000 distinct CDR3 sequences, 26% of which appear only once. What was sequenced was PBMCs. These receptors were obtained from a human donor in good health (CMV status not recorded). Some clones in this sample may be carry-over from other donors' samples.

V gene TRBV6-1 combines with J gene TRBJ2-3; weak D call: TRBD2 (5 bases). Trimming shortened V by 3 bases and J by 0 bases, and 10 bases separated the two germline ends. The CDR3 is made up of 15 amino acids. Germline values: CDR1 MNHNS, CDR2 SASEGT. The CDR3 is CASSERRASTDTQYF. DNA for the CDR3: TGTGCCAGCAGTGAGAGGCGGGCAAGCACAGATACGCAGTATTTT.

This sequence joins TRBV7-2 and TRBJ1-1; D not certain. The CDR3 contains 15 residues. Germline CDR1 and CDR2: SGHTA and FQGNSA. Trimming removed 2 bases from V and 1 base from J, with 11 bases in between. DNA of the CDR3: TGTGCCAGCAGCTTACAAAAAGGGCGGAACACTGAAGCTTTCTTT. Translating gives CASSLQKGRNTEAFF.

In its sample, this clonotype was seen many times. This sequence joins TRBV7-2 and TRBJ2-1; D is unresolved. Deletions cut 4 bases from V and 0 bases from J, with 7 bases between. From germline, CDR1 is SGHTA and CDR2 FQGNSA. The CDR3 totals 14 residues. The CDR3 loop is CASSSLVSYNEQFF. DNA for the CDR3: TGTGCCAGCAGCTCCCTCGTCTCCTACAATGAGCAGTTCTTC. Drawing the rest from reference TRBV7-2 and TRBJ2-1, the complete variable domain is GAGVSQSPSNKVTEKGKDVELRCDPISGHTALYWYRQSLGQGLEFLIYFQGNSAPDKSGLPSDRFSAERTGGSVSTLTIQRTQQEDSAVYLCASSSLVSYNEQFFGPGTRLTVL.

This clonotype has a handful of counts. The V call is TRBV14, the J call TRBJ1-2; 9 bases fit TRBD1. Trimming at V came to 4 bases and at J to 4 bases, leaving 7 bases not matched to a gene. CDR1 and CDR2 (germline): SGHDN, FVKESK. CDR3 length: 15 amino acids. The chain's CDR3 is CASSRQGEVGYGYTF. CDR3 bases: TGTGCCAGCAGCCGACAGGGGGAGGTCGGCTATGGCTACACCTTC.

This clonotype was seen only a few times. This sequence joins TRBV6-1 and TRBJ2-1; 11 bases agree with TRBD2. Per the germline V gene, CDR1 is MNHNS and CDR2 is SASEGT. CDR3 length: 17 amino acids. V lost 2 bases and J lost 12; bases outside the gene matches: 15. For the CDR3, the DNA is TGTGCCAGCAGTGAACATAGGAGGACTAGCGGGCCCGCGGGGCAGTTCTTC. Translating it yields CASSEHRRTSGPAGQFF.

This clonotype occurred many times. The rearrangement uses TRBV7-2 and TRBJ1-5; D is unresolved. V was pared by 8 bases and J by 5 bases, with 13 bases between. The CDR3 has 13 residues. Per the germline V gene, CDR1 is SGHTA and CDR2 is FQGNSA. CDR3 coding DNA: TGTGCCAGCGGACTCGACGGAGATCAGCCCCAGCATTTT. The encoded protein is CASGLDGDQPQHF.

This clonotype was observed at least ten times. V gene TRBV7-2 combines with J gene TRBJ2-2; 8 nucleotides line up with TRBD1. Per germline, CDR1 SGHTA and CDR2 FQGNSA. The CDR3 sequence is 16 residues long. Trimming removed 5 bases from V and 4 bases from J; junction bases left unmatched: 9. This CDR3 is CASSTRTGSLTGELFF. The CDR3 DNA sequence: TGTGCCAGCAGCACGAGGACAGGGAGTCTCACCGGGGAGCTGTTTTTT.

The V call is TRBV7-6, the J call TRBJ2-3; 15 nucleotides match TRBD2. This CDR3 has 19 amino acids. J gave up 4 bases and V 1 base, and 9 bases lay outside the gene matches. Germline V gene data show CDR1 as SGHVS and CDR2 as FNYEAQ. As DNA, the CDR3 is TGTGCCAGCAGCTTAGAGGGGGCCGGACTAGCGGGAGGGCCAGATACGCAGTATTTT. It codes for CASSLEGAGLAGGPDTQYF.

CDR3 loop: CATSTWTSGTEETQYF. DNA of the CDR3: TGTGCCACCAGCACCTGGACTAGCGGGACCGAAGAGACCCAGTACTTC. V is TRBV15 and J is TRBJ2-5; 12 bases align to TRBD2. The V gene end was trimmed by 4 bases and the J gene end by 3 bases; junction bases not matched to a gene: 6. Germline V gene sequence: CDR1 LNHNV, CDR2 YYDKDF (reference sequence). This CDR3 comprises 16 residues.

A few counts support this clonotype. The chain combines TRBV6-2 or TRBV6-3 with TRBJ2-7; weak D call: TRBD2 (6 bases). The CDR3 extends over 12 amino acids. V was clipped by 11 bases and J by 6 bases, with 17 bases between them. Germline V gene sequence: CDR1 MNHEY, CDR2 SVGEGT. Here the CDR3 reads CAPNRDSSEQYF. The CDR3 bases are TGTGCCCCCAACCGGGACTCTTCCGAGCAGTACTTC.

This rearrangement joins TRBV4-1 to TRBJ1-2; D is ambiguous. There are 13 residues in the CDR3. Trimming took 0 bases from V and 9 from J, leaving 11 bases between them. Looked up from germline, CDR1 is MGHRA and CDR2 is YSYEKL. CDR3 region: CASSQDPRGRYTF. CDR3 nucleotide sequence: TGCGCCAGCAGCCAAGACCCCCGGGGTCGCTACACCTTC.

This clonotype was observed a handful of times. This sequence joins TRBV7-6 and TRBJ2-3; TRBD2 might be the D (5 bases). Germline CDR1 reads SGHVS; CDR2 reads FNYEAQ. CDR3 length: 15 residues. V shed 5 bases and J shed 3 bases, with 15 bases lying between them. CDR3: CASSPLSVGTDTQYF. The CDR3 nucleotides are TGTGCCAGCAGCCCCCTTAGCGTGGGTACAGATACGCAGTATTTT. The whole variable domain, remainder taken from reference TRBV7-6 and TRBJ2-3, is GAGVSQSPRYKVTKRGQDVALRCDPISGHVSLYWYRQALGQGPEFLTYFNYEAQQDKSGLPNDRFSAERPEGSISTLTIQRTEQRDSAMYRCASSPLSVGTDTQYFGPGTRLTVL.

Regarding this clonotype: This may be a read error: a much more frequent sequence differs by one nucleotide. The conserved phenylalanine or tryptophan is not found at the CDR3 terminus, so this likely reflects a read error. V is TRBV7-2 and J is TRBJ1-5; D is ambiguous. The CDR3 is 13 amino acids. CDR1 and CDR2 from the germline V gene are SGHTA and FQGNSA. V was clipped by 4 bases and J by 7 bases, with 11 bases between them. The CDR3 DNA reads TGTGCCAGCAGCTCCCCTTTGGGGCAGCCCCAGCATATT. This codes for CASSSPLGQPQHI.

The V and J genes are TRBV6-5 and TRBJ2-3; the D is unclear. V gave up 0 bases and J gave up 0 bases, with 7 bases separating them. The CDR3 spans 15 residues. CDR1 is MNHEY, CDR2 SVGAGI, per germline. The CDR3 bases are TGTGCCAGCAGTTACTCGAGCCCTAGCACAGATACGCAGTATTTT. Its protein is CASSYSSPSTDTQYF.

The chain employs TRBV19 and TRBJ1-5, with 7 bases fitting TRBD1. The CDR3 totals 14 residues. V lost 6 bases, J lost 8 bases, and 10 bases stayed unmatched. Per germline, CDR1 LNHDA and CDR2 SQIVND (reference sequence). CDR3 in DNA: TGTGCCAGTAGCGGCAGGGGGTCCGAGGAGCCCCAGCATTTT. Translating it yields CASSGRGSEEPQHF.

The table lists this clonotype with a few counts. The chain links TRBV12-3 or TRBV12-4 to TRBJ1-2; D gene ambiguous. The CDR3 consists of 11 residues. Deletions cut 5 bases from V and 8 bases from J, with 9 bases between. The CDR3 region has the DNA TGTGCCAGCAGTCGACTGCGAGGCTACACCTTC. It codes for CASSRLRGYTF.

The chain is built from TRBV7-9 and TRBJ2-5; unclear D gene. Germline-derived CDR1 and CDR2 are SEHNR and FQNEAQ (reference sequence). This CDR3 spans 12 amino acids. V lost 7 bases and J lost 5, with 11 bases in between. DNA for the CDR3: TGTGCCAGCATATCCCATTCGGAGACCCAGTACTTC. Amino acids: CASISHSETQYF.

The rearrangement joins TRBV29-1 to TRBJ1-2; no reliable D call. The CDR3 loop spans 11 amino acids. The V and J ends lost 7 bases and 5 bases respectively, with 11 bases between them. Germline V gives CDR1 SQVTM, CDR2 ANQGSEA. This CDR3 is CSADGGYGYTF. CDR3 bases: TGCAGCGCGGACGGCGGATATGGCTACACCTTC.

As concerns this clonotype: A much larger clone is a single base away; this may be a read error. This chain uses TRBV18 with TRBJ2-7; D may match TRBD1 or TRBD2 (5 bases each). The V end was cut by 3 bases, the J end by 7 bases, with 16 bases between. This CDR3 has 14 residues. The germline V gene encodes CDR1 KGHSH and CDR2 LQKENI. This chain's CDR3 is CASSPPGRASEQYF. In DNA, the CDR3 is TGTGCCAGCTCACCTCCGGGACGCGCCTCAGAGCAGTACTTC.

There are many counts of this clonotype. The chain joins TRBV7-2 to TRBJ2-1; TRBD1 aligns across 8 bases. The CDR3 is 14 amino acids. The V and J ends lost 4 bases and 7 bases, in that order; junction bases with no gene match: 6. The germline V gene encodes CDR1 SGHTA and CDR2 FQGNSA. CDR3 DNA sequence: TGTGCCAGCAGCTCTAGGACAGGGCGGAATGAGCAGTTCTTC. This encodes CASSSRTGRNEQFF.

This clonotype was observed a few times. This CDR3 is CASSIDRGRRAGELFF. DNA of the CDR3: TGTGCCAGTAGTATAGATCGGGGCAGGAGAGCCGGGGAGCTGTTTTTT. The chain employs TRBV19 and TRBJ2-2; D tentatively fits TRBD1 or TRBD2 (5 bases each). V lost 0 bases, J lost 6 bases, and 14 bases lay in between. CDR3 length equals 16 residues. CDR1 is LNHDA, CDR2 SQIVND, per germline (reference sequence). Using reference TRBV19 and TRBJ2-2 for the parts outside the CDR3, the full variable domain is DGGITQSPKYLFRKEGQNVTLSCEQNLNHDAMYWYRQDPGQGLRLIYYSQIVNDFQKGDIAEGYSVSREKKESFPLTVTSAQKNPTAFYLCASSIDRGRRAGELFFGEGSRLTVL.

Many counts were recorded for this clonotype. The rearrangement joins TRBV7-2 to TRBJ1-1; TRBD1 might be the D (5 bases). Germline V gene sequence: CDR1 SGHTA, CDR2 FQGNSA. The CDR3 runs to 18 residues. Trimming pared 2 bases from V and 6 bases from J, leaving 25 bases between. As DNA, the CDR3 is TGTGCCAGCAGCTTATACTCTCCGGAGTTCAGGGACGCCCCTGAAGCTTTCTTT. This codes for CASSLYSPEFRDAPEAFF.

This clonotype was seen a few times. The rearrangement links TRBV5-4 to TRBJ2-1, with a tentative D call TRBD2 (5 bases). The CDR3 extends over 15 amino acids. Between the trimmed V and J ends, which lost 2 bases and 2 bases, there was a span of 11 bases. Looked up from germline, CDR1 is SGHNT and CDR2 is YYREEE (reference sequence). DNA of the CDR3: TGTGCCAGCAGCTTAAGGACTGGGACCTACAATGAGCAGTTCTTC. Amino acids: CASSLRTGTYNEQFF.

The chain couples TRBV20-1 to TRBJ2-1; the D gene is possibly TRBD1 (6 bases). The CDR3 has 15 residues. V lost 1 base and J lost 3, with 13 bases in between. Germline V gene sequence: CDR1 DFQATT, CDR2 SNEGSKA (reference sequence). The DNA for the CDR3 is TGCAGTGCTAGAGTTCCACTAGGGGGCTACAATGAGCAGTTCTTC. Its protein product is CSARVPLGGYNEQFF.

The rearrangement uses TRBV11-1 and TRBJ2-7; 11 nucleotides agree with TRBD2. CDR1 and CDR2 from the germline V gene are SGHAT and FQDESV (reference sequence). V dropped 2 bases and J dropped 3; count of bases not matched to a gene: 3. The CDR3 loop spans 15 amino acids. The CDR3 region has the DNA TGTGCCAGCAGCTTATTCACTAGCGGGAGCTACGAGCAGTACTTC. Its protein is CASSLFTSGSYEQYF.

This clonotype was picked up a small number of times. This chain links TRBV12-5 with TRBJ2-2, with D possibly TRBD2 on 7 matching bases. Trimming took off 0 bases at V and 4 bases at J, with 12 bases between the two ends. Per the germline V gene, CDR1 is LGHNT and CDR2 is FRNRAP. The CDR3 has 16 amino acids. The CDR3 loop is CASGLVRGASTGELFF. The CDR3 nucleotides read TGTGCTAGTGGTTTGGTACGGGGGGCGTCCACCGGGGAGCTGTTTTTT.

V is TRBV19 and J is TRBJ1-2; the D gene is possibly TRBD1 (5 bases). Germline-derived CDR1 and CDR2 are LNHDA and SQIVND (reference sequence). The length of the CDR3 is 15 residues. Trimming left V 7 bases short and J 2 bases short, with 17 bases between. In DNA, the CDR3 is TGTGCCAGTAAGGGAACAGGCCTCATAAACTATGGCTACACCTTC. Protein product: CASKGTGLINYGYTF.

The chain recombines TRBV10-3 with TRBJ2-5, with 10 nucleotides matching TRBD1. V was pared by 10 bases and J by 5 bases, with 13 bases of the junction left unmatched. This CDR3 is 15 amino acids long. The germline V gene has CDR1 ENHRY and CDR2 SYGVKD. CDR3 DNA: TGTGCCAGTAGAATAGACAGGGGGCCGTCGGAGACCCAGTACTTC. Protein product: CASRIDRGPSETQYF.

This clonotype was counted at least ten times. This chain links TRBV6-4 with TRBJ2-2, with 9 bases aligning to TRBD1. V shed 5 bases, J shed 5 bases, and the junction held 6 bases outside the gene matches. This CDR3 is built from 15 residues. CDR1 and CDR2 (germline): MRHNA, SNTAGT. The CDR3 here is CASSTGQGSTGELFF. As DNA, the CDR3 is TGTGCCAGCAGTACGGGACAGGGCTCTACCGGGGAGCTGTTTTTT.